The 21 T cell receptor beta chains reported below all come from one sample, sequenced in a study of cytomegalovirus exposure and HLA in healthy donors. The PCR used 60 Vbeta and 13 Jbeta primers. Assay used: immunoSEQ multiplex PCR; TCRdb lists only in-frame clones, some missing. The sample consists of about 100,000 clones, 10% of them appearing once. What was sequenced was PBMCs. Receptors originate from a man in his forties in good health and CMV-seropositive.

The chain uses TRBV15 and TRBJ2-3; 12 positions agree with TRBD2. Trimming took 5 bases from V and 0 from J; bases not matched to a gene: 0. CDR1 and CDR2 from the germline V gene are LNHNV and YYDKDF (reference sequence). This CDR3 region has 15 residues. The CDR3 DNA is TGTGCCACCAGCGGGACTAGCGGGAGCACAGATACGCAGTATTTT. This encodes CATSGTSGSTDTQYF. Full variable domain (outside the CDR3, taken from reference TRBV15 and TRBJ2-3): DAMVIQNPRYQVTQFGKPVTLSCSQTLNHNVMYWYQQKSSQAPKLLFHYYDKDFNNEADTPDNFQSRRPNTSFCFLDIRSPGLGDTAMYLCATSGTSGSTDTQYFGPGTRLTVL.

This clone was counted only a few times. Other DNA variants within this sample encode the same CDR3. The CDR3 region is CASRPPAARAEAFF. DNA for the CDR3: TGTGCCAGCAGGCCGCCCGCAGCGAGGGCTGAAGCTTTCTTT. This chain joins TRBV28 and TRBJ1-1; D remains ambiguous. Germline V lookup: CDR1 MDHEN, CDR2 SYDVKM. The germline V and J ends were trimmed by 6 bases and 6 bases, with 17 bases remaining between them. The CDR3 covers 14 residues.

The chain combines TRBV5-1 with TRBJ2-7, with D possibly being TRBD2 (6 bases). Germline V gene data show CDR1 as SGHRS and CDR2 as YFSETQ. V lost 1 base, J lost 2 bases, and 13 bases lay in between. There are 15 residues in the CDR3. The CDR3 bases are TGCGCCAGCAGCTTGACTAGCCAGTTAACCTACGAGCAGTACTTC. This translates into CASSLTSQLTYEQYF.

This clone has just a few counts. The V gene is TRBV6-1, the J gene TRBJ2-5; D is undetermined. Germline-derived CDR1 and CDR2 are MNHNS and SASEGT. The CDR3 spans 11 residues. V was clipped by 8 bases and J by 0 bases, with 4 bases between them. The DNA for the CDR3 is TGTGCCAGCCATTACCAAGAGACCCAGTACTTC. Amino acid sequence: CASHYQETQYF.

This CDR3 is CAWEGGGYQETQYF. CDR3 sequence (DNA): TGTGCCTGGGAAGGCGGAGGGTACCAAGAGACCCAGTACTTC. V is TRBV30 and J is TRBJ2-5, with D perhaps TRBD2 (6 bases). This CDR3 region has 14 residues. Germline values: CDR1 GTSNPN, CDR2 SVGIG (reference sequence). V dropped 5 bases and J dropped 0 bases, with 13 bases sitting between them. The full variable domain, completed using reference TRBV30 and TRBJ2-5, is SQTIHQWPATLVQPVGSPLSLECTVEGTSNPNLYWYRQAAGRGLQLLFYSVGIGQISSEVPQNLSASRPQDRQFILSSKKLLLSDSGFYLCAWEGGGYQETQYFGPGTRLLVL.

The genes are TRBV6-5 and TRBJ1-3; D is ambiguous. The ends were cut back, 6 bases at V and 6 bases at J, with 12 bases in the middle. This CDR3 contains 13 residues. CDR1 MNHEY and CDR2 SVGAGI come from the germline V gene. CDR3 sequence reads: CASSATEINTIYF. The CDR3 bases are TGTGCCAGCAGCGCTACAGAAATAAACACCATATATTTT.

This clone was seen at least ten times. The chain couples TRBV5-1 to TRBJ2-1; tentatively, D is TRBD2 (5 bases). There are 16 residues in the CDR3. V was cut by 0 bases and J by 0 bases, with 10 bases left in between. Germline V lookup: CDR1 SGHRS, CDR2 YFSETQ. For the CDR3, the DNA is TGCGCCAGCAGCTTGGTACCGGGGAGCTCCTACAATGAGCAGTTCTTC. The encoded protein is CASSLVPGSSYNEQFF.

A few counts support this clone. The chain employs TRBV28 and TRBJ2-1; 11 nucleotides line up with TRBD2. With V trimmed by 2 bases and J by 6 bases, 3 bases remained unmatched. Looked up from germline, CDR1 is MDHEN and CDR2 is SYDVKM. The CDR3 totals 15 residues. CDR3 amino acids: CASSLLGLAGNEQFF. The CDR3 DNA reads as TGTGCCAGCAGTTTACTAGGACTAGCGGGCAATGAGCAGTTCTTC.

The sample holds a few counts of this clone. The genes are TRBV6-5 and TRBJ2-7; D uncertain. Germline CDR1 reads MNHEY; CDR2 reads SVGAGI. This CDR3 contains 15 residues. Trimming removed 0 bases from V and 0 bases from J, with 9 bases in between. The CDR3 DNA reads as TGTGCCAGCAGTTACTCGGAGTTTCTCTCCTACGAGCAGTACTTC. Translating gives CASSYSEFLSYEQYF.

A few counts support this clone. The chain combines TRBV9 with TRBJ2-1, with D possibly being TRBD1 or TRBD2 (9 bases each). CDR3 size: 19 residues. Germline V gene lookup returns CDR1 SGDLS and CDR2 YYNGEE. V lost 2 bases and J 7 bases, leaving 28 bases between the germline ends. The CDR3 sequence is CASSVAGQGVASGTNEQFF. Here the CDR3 DNA reads TGTGCCAGCAGCGTCGCGGGACAGGGAGTGGCTAGCGGGACAAATGAGCAGTTCTTC.

The sample holds a few counts of this clone. The chain has TRBV6-5 and TRBJ1-3, with D possibly matching TRBD1 (5 bases). Germline values: CDR1 MNHEY, CDR2 SVGAGI. Trimming removed 6 bases from V and 0 bases from J, with 12 bases in between. The CDR3 has 15 amino acids. The CDR3 DNA sequence: TGTGCCAGCAGATTTGCAGGGAACTCTGGAAACACCATATATTTT. It yields the protein CASRFAGNSGNTIYF.

The chain has TRBV5-5 and TRBJ2-7; the match to TRBD2 covers 7 bases. CDR3 length equals 18 residues. CDR1 and CDR2 (germline): SGHKS, YYEKEE (reference sequence). The junction had 20 bases not matched to a gene; V was cut back by 2 bases and J by 6 bases. The CDR3 DNA is TGTGCCAGCAGCTTCAGATTGACTCAGGTGGCGGGAGCCGGCGAGCAGTACTTC. Protein product: CASSFRLTQVAGAGEQYF.

This rearrangement joins TRBV29-1 to TRBJ2-2, with a possible D match to TRBD1 (6 bases). The V end lost 4 bases, the J end lost 4 bases, and 7 bases lay between the germline ends. CDR1 SQVTM and CDR2 ANQGSEA come from the germline V gene. The CDR3 sequence is 12 residues long. CDR3 bases: TGCAGCGTTGGAGGGGGCACCGGGGAGCTGTTTTTT. Amino acid sequence: CSVGGGTGELFF.

V gene TRBV7-2 combines with J gene TRBJ1-4; D is uncertain. CDR1 is SGHTA and CDR2 is FQGNSA in the germline V gene. The CDR3 totals 14 residues. The V end lost 1 base, the J end lost 7 bases, and 10 bases lay between the germline ends. CDR3 loop: CASSLGGGFEKLFF. The CDR3 nucleotides read TGTGCCAGCAGCTTAGGGGGAGGTTTTGAAAAACTGTTTTTT.

In its sample, this clone was seen a few times. The CDR3 is CASTPFGTSGRREQFF. In DNA, the CDR3 is TGTGCCAGTACTCCCTTCGGGACTAGCGGGAGGAGGGAGCAGTTCTTC. V and J are TRBV19 and TRBJ2-1, with 15 positions matching TRBD2. This CDR3 spans 16 amino acids. Germline V gene data show CDR1 as LNHDA and CDR2 as SQIVND (reference sequence). J gave up 10 bases and V 7 bases, and 11 bases lay outside the gene matches.

This sequence joins TRBV25-1 and TRBJ2-2; 10 bases match TRBD2. Germline values: CDR1 MGHDK, CDR2 SYGVNS. The length of the CDR3 is 16 residues. V trimming: 2 bases; J trimming: 5 bases; junction bases outside the gene matches: 5. CDR3 sequence reads: CASSEESSGRTGELFF. The CDR3 bases are TGTGCCAGCAGTGAAGAGTCTAGCGGGAGAACCGGGGAGCTGTTTTTT.

The gene calls are TRBV6-5 and TRBJ1-2, with D hard to call. The ends were cut back, 7 bases at V and 6 bases at J, with 18 bases in the middle. Germline values: CDR1 MNHEY, CDR2 SVGAGI. CDR3 size: 14 residues. CDR3 residues: CASTISAGGHGYTF. The CDR3 DNA follows: TGTGCCAGCACCATCTCGGCGGGAGGACATGGCTACACCTTC.

The J gene is TRBJ2-7, the V gene TRBV6-6; D may be TRBD2 (5 bases). Germline loops: CDR1 MNHNY, CDR2 SVGAGI (reference sequence). Trimming stripped 6 bases from V and 5 bases from J, with 20 bases between. The length of the CDR3 is 15 residues. In nucleotides, the CDR3 is TGTGCCAGCAGCCGCCTACTAGAGGGAGCTCACGAGCAGTACTTC. Translating gives CASSRLLEGAHEQYF.

This chain uses TRBV6-1 with TRBJ1-4; D ambiguous. This CDR3 region has 15 residues. V was pared by 5 bases and J by 3 bases, with 13 bases between. From germline, CDR1 is MNHNS and CDR2 SASEGT. The CDR3 region is CASSPLEVPNEKLFF. In DNA form, the CDR3 reads TGTGCCAGCAGTCCCCTTGAGGTCCCTAATGAAAAACTGTTTTTT.

This clone has just a few counts. The chain joins TRBV28 to TRBJ2-7, with TRBD1 matching 8 bases. The CDR3 covers 13 residues. J lost 2 bases, V lost 6 bases, and 3 bases had no gene match. Germline V gene sequence: CDR1 MDHEN, CDR2 SYDVKM. CDR3 loop: CASRGQATYEQYF. In DNA form, the CDR3 reads TGTGCCAGCAGGGGACAGGCTACCTACGAGCAGTACTTC.

This clone was seen a handful of times. The V and J genes are TRBV5-1 and TRBJ2-5, with D possibly matching TRBD2 (6 bases). The CDR3 length is 12 residues. V was shortened by 4 bases and J by 4 bases, with 8 bases between the two germline ends. Germline V gives CDR1 SGHRS, CDR2 YFSETQ. For the CDR3, the DNA is TGCGCCAGCAGCCGGGACTTAGAGACCCAGTACTTC. This sequence encodes CASSRDLETQYF.